This passage covers 9 T cell receptor beta chains from one sample sequenced in a study of Graves' ophthalmopathy and Graves' hyperthyroidism. RNA transcripts served as template for amplifying TCR beta CDR3 sequences. Scientists carried out first-round RT-PCR using HTBI primers and then a second-round multiplex PCR. TCRdb re-called the multiplex PCR reads with MiXCR, one entry per CDR3 protein. The sample has some 250,000 distinct CDR3 sequences, about 46% seen once. The material sequenced was peripheral blood. The receptors were sampled from an adult man with Graves' ophthalmopathy.

This clonotype was counted between two and nine times. The chain employs TRBV20-1 and TRBJ1-5; D is ambiguous. The CDR3 is 12 residues long. V was clipped by 2 bases and J by 9 bases, with 11 bases between them. The germline V gene encodes CDR1 DFQATT and CDR2 SNEGSKA (reference sequence). The CDR3 loop reads CSARYGLGPQHF. The CDR3 coding sequence is TGCAGTGCTAGATACGGCCTGGGGCCCCAGCATTTT.

The chain employs TRBV29-1 and TRBJ1-3; 8 bases match TRBD1. The ends lost 5 bases at V and 4 bases at J; junction bases unmatched: 1. Per the germline V gene, CDR1 is SQVTM and CDR2 is ANQGSEA. CDR3 size: 12 residues. CDR3 sequence (DNA): TGCAGCGTTTGGACAGGGGGAAACACCATATATTTT. This codes for CSVWTGGNTIYF.

V is TRBV7-6 and J is TRBJ1-4; 10 bases align to TRBD1. After removal of 5 bases from V and 8 bases from J, the junction contained 8 bases not matched to a gene. This CDR3 is 15 amino acids long. The germline V gene encodes CDR1 SGHVS and CDR2 FNYEAQ. DNA of the CDR3: TGTGCCAGCAGCCCGGGGGACAGGGGAGAGGAAAAACTGTTTTTT. The encoded protein is CASSPGDRGEEKLFF.

The genes are TRBV14 and TRBJ2-6; 8 bases agree with TRBD2. The CDR3 is made up of 15 amino acids. J lost 0 bases, V lost 7 bases, and 2 bases had no gene match. Germline CDR1 SGHDN, CDR2 FVKESK. CDR3 nucleotides: TGTGCCAGCAACCGGGGGGGCTCTGGGGCCAACGTCCTGACTTTC. Protein product: CASNRGGSGANVLTF.

This clonotype was seen a handful of times. The chain employs TRBV28 and TRBJ2-5; D is undetermined. This CDR3 comprises 15 residues. Germline lookup yields CDR1 MDHEN and CDR2 SYDVKM. Trimming removed 6 bases at V and 1 base at J, with 15 bases between. CDR3: CASRLMGGVQETQYF. The CDR3 region has the DNA TGTGCCAGCAGGTTAATGGGTGGGGTCCAAGAGACCCAGTACTTC.

The J gene is TRBJ1-3, the V gene TRBV12-3 or TRBV12-4; D remains unclear. The CDR3 covers 14 residues. The V gene lost 1 base and the J gene lost 2 bases, with 6 bases spanning the gap. In DNA, the CDR3 is TGTGCCAGCAGTTTAGGGACGGCTGGAAACACCATATATTTT. Protein product: CASSLGTAGNTIYF.

The chain joins TRBV5-8 to TRBJ1-4; D might be TRBD1 (5 bases). This CDR3 comprises 15 residues. Germline values: CDR1 SGHTS, CDR2 YDEGEE. Trimming removed 1 base at V and 8 bases at J, with 15 bases between. For the CDR3, the DNA is TGTGCCAGCAGCTTGCGAGACAGCGTCGGGGAAAAACTGTTTTTT. Translating it yields CASSLRDSVGEKLFF. Full variable domain (rest looked up from reference TRBV5-8 and TRBJ1-4): EAGVTQSPTHLIKTRGQQATLRCSPISGHTSVYWYQQALGLGLQFLLWYDEGEERNRGNFPPRFSGRQFPNYSSELNVNALELEDSALYLCASSLRDSVGEKLFFGSGTQLSVL.

In its sample, this clonotype was seen many times. This chain links TRBV10-3 with TRBJ1-6, with 9 bases lining up with TRBD1. CDR3 length: 15 residues. The trim removed 1 base at V and 9 bases at J, leaving 4 bases unmatched. Germline CDR1 and CDR2: ENHRY and SYGVKD. The CDR3: CAISEWGTGISPLHF. The CDR3 DNA sequence: TGTGCCATCAGTGAGTGGGGGACAGGGATTTCACCCCTCCACTTT.

This clonotype was seen only a few times. This rearrangement joins TRBV24-1 to TRBJ2-2; TRBD1 matches 9 bases. The germline V gene encodes CDR1 KGHDR and CDR2 SFDVKD. There are 15 residues in the CDR3. The V and J ends lost 7 bases and 4 bases, in that order; junction bases with no gene match: 6. CDR3 sequence: CATSDDRGITGELFF. CDR3 DNA sequence: TGTGCCACCAGCGATGACAGGGGGATCACCGGGGAGCTGTTTTTT.